The clone carrying this T cell receptor beta chain was recorded many times. The sample comes from a study of identical twins. The CDR3 totals 14 residues. V lost 0 bases to trimming and J lost 6 bases; unmatched junction nucleotides: 5. Germline loops: CDR1 SGHDT, CDR2 YYEEEE. MiXCR was run by TCRdb on the 5' RACE reads, yielding one entry per CDR3 protein. The sample carries 400,000 to 500,000 distinct CDR3 sequences, around a sixth recorded once. Sequencing was performed on naive T cells sorted from blood. The clonotype comes from a man in his forties or fifties in good health. The chain carries TRBV5-6 and TRBJ2-7; 8 nucleotides match TRBD2. In nucleotides, the CDR3 is TGTGCCAGCAGCTTGGTTAGCGGGACTGGCGAGCAGTACTTC. Amino acids: CASSLVSGTGEQYF.